The entry below gives a single T cell receptor (beta chain) sequence along with its context. Antigen unknown. Treatment described: about 20 received Ad26.COV2.S at low or high dose, single or two shots; roughly 5 received placebo; per-sample allocation not given. Collection of the samples took place on day 63 after the first injection of vaccine or placebo. This entry is derived from a study of Ad26.COV2.S vaccination and SARS-CoV-2 variants. Clones were sequenced by immunoSEQ multiplex PCR, and TCRdb holds only the in-frame ones, with some missing. This table has just over 350,000 clones, more than 75% appearing once. General observations from the study: Spike-specific responses of CD8+ and CD4+ T cells were reported to display substantial breadth after vaccination.

Germline CDR1 is KGHSH and CDR2 is LQKENI. Trimming cost V 4 bases and J 10 bases, with 8 bases left between them. CDR3 length: 11 amino acids. The receptor's source is a person aged 18-60 years who received the Ad26.COV2.S COVID-19 vaccine or a placebo. The chain has TRBV18 and TRBJ2-1; D gene uncertain. The sample consisted of peripheral blood, taken in a trial of Ad26.COV2.S vaccine versus placebo. The CDR3: CASSLQTEQFF. The CDR3 coding sequence is TGTGCCAGCTCACTACAGACCGAGCAGTTCTTC.